This entry describes one T cell receptor beta chain. Antigen specificity is unknown. The entry originates in a study of blood T cells in healthy people across ages. Study conclusions and caveats: Naive CD4+ cells and diversity were both higher in long-lived donors than in aged donors.

For the second PCR, which ran for roughly 7 to 11 cycles, a sample-barcoded 5' primer and a J-beta primer mix were used. With 12 random nucleotides, a template-switch adaptor tagged each individual cDNA molecule. There were at least 2.5 million CDR3-containing paired-end reads obtained from each sample. TCRdb re-derived calls from the 5' RACE reads in MiXCR, one entry per CDR3 protein. The sample consists of approximately 730,000 distinct CDR3 sequences, about 40% of them appearing once. Germline loops: CDR1 SGHRS, CDR2 YFSETQ. The V gene lost 3 bases and the J gene lost 5 bases, with 9 bases spanning the gap. The CDR3 length is 13 residues. The study isolated at least 6.5 million PBMCs from each sample.

The sequence was obtained from a woman aged 55 to 70 in good health. The sequenced sample consisted of blood. The chain has TRBV5-1 and TRBJ2-1; a weak D match, TRBD2 (6 bases). The CDR3 protein is CASSSLANNEQFF. In DNA, the CDR3 is TGCGCCAGCAGCTCGCTAGCGAACAATGAGCAGTTCTTC.